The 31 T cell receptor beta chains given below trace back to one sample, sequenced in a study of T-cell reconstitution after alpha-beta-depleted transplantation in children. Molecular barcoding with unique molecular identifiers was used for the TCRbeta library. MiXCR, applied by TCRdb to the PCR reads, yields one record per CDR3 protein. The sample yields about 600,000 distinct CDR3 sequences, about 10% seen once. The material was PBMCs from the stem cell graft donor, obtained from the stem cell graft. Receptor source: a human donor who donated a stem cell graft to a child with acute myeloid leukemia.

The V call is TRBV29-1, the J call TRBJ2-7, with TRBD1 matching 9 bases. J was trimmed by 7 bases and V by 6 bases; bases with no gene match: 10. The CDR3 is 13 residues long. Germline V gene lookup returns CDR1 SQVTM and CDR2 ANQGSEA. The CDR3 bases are TGCAGCGTGGAGTTGGGACAGGGAGGGGAGCAGTACTTC. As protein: CSVELGQGGEQYF.

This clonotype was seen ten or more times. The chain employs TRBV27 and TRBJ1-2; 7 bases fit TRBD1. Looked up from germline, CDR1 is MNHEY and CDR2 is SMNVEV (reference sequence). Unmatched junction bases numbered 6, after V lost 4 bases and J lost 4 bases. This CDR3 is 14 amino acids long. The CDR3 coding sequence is TGTGCCAGCAGTTCCTGGGACAGTTTCTATGGCTACACCTTC. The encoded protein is CASSSWDSFYGYTF.

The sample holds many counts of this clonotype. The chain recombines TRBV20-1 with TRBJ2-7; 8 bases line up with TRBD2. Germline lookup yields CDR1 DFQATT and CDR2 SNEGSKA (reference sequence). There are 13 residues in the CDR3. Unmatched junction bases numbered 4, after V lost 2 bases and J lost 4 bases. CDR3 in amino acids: CSARPGLGYEQYF. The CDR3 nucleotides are TGCAGTGCTAGACCGGGACTAGGGTACGAGCAGTACTTC.

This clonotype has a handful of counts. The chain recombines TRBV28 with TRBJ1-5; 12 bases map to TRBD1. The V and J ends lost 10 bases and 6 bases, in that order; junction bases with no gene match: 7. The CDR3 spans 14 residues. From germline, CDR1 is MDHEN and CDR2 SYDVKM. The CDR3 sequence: CATAGTGGSQPQHF. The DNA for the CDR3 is TGTGCCACCGCCGGGACAGGGGGCAGTCAGCCCCAGCATTTT.

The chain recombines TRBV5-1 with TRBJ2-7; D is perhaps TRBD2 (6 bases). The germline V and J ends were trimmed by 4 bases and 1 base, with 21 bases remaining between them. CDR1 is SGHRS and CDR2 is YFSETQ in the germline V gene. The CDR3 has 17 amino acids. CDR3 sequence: CASSPSGGGAKSYEQYF. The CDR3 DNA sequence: TGCGCCAGCAGCCCCTCCGGAGGAGGGGCCAAATCCTACGAGCAGTACTTC. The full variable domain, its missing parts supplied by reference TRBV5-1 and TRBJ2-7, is KAGVTQTPRYLIKTRGQQVTLSCSPISGHRSVSWYQQTPGQGLQFLFEYFSETQRNKGNFPGRFSGRQFSNSRSEMNVSTLELGDSALYLCASSPSGGGAKSYEQYFGPGTRLTVT.

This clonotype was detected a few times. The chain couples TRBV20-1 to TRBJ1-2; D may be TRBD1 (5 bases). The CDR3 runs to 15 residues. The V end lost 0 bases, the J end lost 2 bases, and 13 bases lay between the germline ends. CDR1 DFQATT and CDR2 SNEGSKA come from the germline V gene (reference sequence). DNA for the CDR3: TGCAGTGCTAGAGATCCCGGGACTGCCAACTATGGCTACACCTTC. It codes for CSARDPGTANYGYTF.

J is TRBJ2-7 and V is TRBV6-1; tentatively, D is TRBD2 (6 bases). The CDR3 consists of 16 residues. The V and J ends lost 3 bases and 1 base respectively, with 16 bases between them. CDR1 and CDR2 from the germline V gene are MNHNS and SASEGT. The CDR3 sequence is CASSDGTRGRSYEQYF. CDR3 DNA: TGTGCCAGCAGTGATGGGACTCGAGGGAGGTCCTACGAGCAGTACTTC.

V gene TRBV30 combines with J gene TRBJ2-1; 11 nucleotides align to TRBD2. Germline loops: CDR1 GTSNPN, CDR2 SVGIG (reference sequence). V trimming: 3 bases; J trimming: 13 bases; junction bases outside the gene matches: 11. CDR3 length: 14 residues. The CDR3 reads CAWRPTGTSGIQFF. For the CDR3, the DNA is TGTGCCTGGAGACCAACCGGGACTAGCGGAATTCAGTTCTTC.

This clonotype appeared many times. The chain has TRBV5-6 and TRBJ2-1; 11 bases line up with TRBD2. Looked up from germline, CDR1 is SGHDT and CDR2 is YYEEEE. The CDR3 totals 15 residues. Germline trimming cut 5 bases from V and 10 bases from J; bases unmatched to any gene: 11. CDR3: CASRSPLAGEREQFF. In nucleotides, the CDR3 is TGTGCCAGCAGGTCTCCACTAGCGGGAGAAAGGGAGCAGTTCTTC.

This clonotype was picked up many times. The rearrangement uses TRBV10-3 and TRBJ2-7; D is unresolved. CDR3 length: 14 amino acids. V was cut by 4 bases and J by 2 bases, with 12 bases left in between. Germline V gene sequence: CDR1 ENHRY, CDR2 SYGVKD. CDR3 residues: CAISGSEKAYEQYF. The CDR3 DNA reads TGTGCCATCAGTGGCTCGGAGAAAGCCTACGAGCAGTACTTC.

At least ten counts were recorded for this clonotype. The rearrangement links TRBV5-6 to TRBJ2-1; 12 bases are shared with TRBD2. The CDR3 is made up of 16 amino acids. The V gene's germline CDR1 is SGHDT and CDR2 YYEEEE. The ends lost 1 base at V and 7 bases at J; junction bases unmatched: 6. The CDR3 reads CASSLLRTSGMNEQFF. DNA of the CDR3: TGTGCCAGCAGCTTGCTGAGGACTAGCGGGATGAATGAGCAGTTCTTC. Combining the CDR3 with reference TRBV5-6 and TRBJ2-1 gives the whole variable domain DAGVTQSPTHLIKTRGQQVTLRCSPKSGHDTVSWYQQALGQGPQFIFQYYEEEERQRGNFPDRFSGHQFPNYSSELNVNALLLGDSALYLCASSLLRTSGMNEQFFGPGTRLTVL.

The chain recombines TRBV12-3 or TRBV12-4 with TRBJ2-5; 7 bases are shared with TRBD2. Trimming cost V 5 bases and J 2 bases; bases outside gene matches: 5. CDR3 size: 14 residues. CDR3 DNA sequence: TGTGCCAGCAGTACCCTAGCGGCACAAGAGACCCAGTACTTC. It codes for CASSTLAAQETQYF.

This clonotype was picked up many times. CDR3 sequence (DNA): TGTGCCAGCAGTTTACGGGGGGCTTGGACTGAAGCTTTCTTT. It encodes CASSLRGAWTEAFF. The V call is TRBV12-3 or TRBV12-4, the J call TRBJ1-1, with D perhaps matching TRBD1 (6 bases). This CDR3 has 14 amino acids. Trimming took off 2 bases at V and 5 bases at J, with 12 bases between the two ends.

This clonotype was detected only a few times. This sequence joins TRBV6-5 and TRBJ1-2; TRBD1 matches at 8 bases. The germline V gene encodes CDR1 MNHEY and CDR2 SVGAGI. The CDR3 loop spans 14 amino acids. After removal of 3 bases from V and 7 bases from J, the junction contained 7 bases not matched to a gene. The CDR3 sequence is CASSYSTGGFGYTF. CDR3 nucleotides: TGTGCCAGCAGTTATTCCACAGGGGGATTTGGCTACACCTTC.

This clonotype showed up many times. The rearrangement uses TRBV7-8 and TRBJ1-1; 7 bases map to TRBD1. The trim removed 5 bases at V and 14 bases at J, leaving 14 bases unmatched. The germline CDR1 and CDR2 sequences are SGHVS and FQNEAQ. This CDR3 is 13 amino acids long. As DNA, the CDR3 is TGTGCCAGCAGCAATAGAATGGGACAGTCGTGGTTCTTT. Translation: CASSNRMGQSWFF. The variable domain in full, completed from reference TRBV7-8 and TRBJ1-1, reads GAGVSQSPRYKVAKRGQDVALRCDPISGHVSLFWYQQALGQGPEFLTYFQNEAQLDKSGLPSDRFFAERPEGSVSTLKIQRTQQEDSAVYLCASSNRMGQSWFFGQGTRLTVV.

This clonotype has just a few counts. The CDR3 spells CASSQGGERYNEQFF. As DNA, the CDR3 is TGCGCCAGCAGCCAGGGGGGGGAGCGATACAATGAGCAGTTCTTC. This chain connects TRBV4-3 to TRBJ2-1; 7 nucleotides agree with TRBD2. Germline trimming cut 3 bases from V and 4 bases from J; bases unmatched to any gene: 6. From germline, CDR1 is LGHNA and CDR2 YSLEER. The CDR3 totals 15 residues.

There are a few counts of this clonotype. In nucleotides, the CDR3 is TGTGCCAGCAGGGCGGGAAACTACAATGAGCAGTTCTTC. As protein: CASRAGNYNEQFF. This chain connects TRBV6-2 or TRBV6-3 to TRBJ2-1; maybe TRBD2 (6 bases). Looked up from germline, CDR1 is MNHEY and CDR2 is SVGEGT. The V and J ends lost 6 bases and 3 bases respectively, with 9 bases between them. The CDR3 spans 13 residues.

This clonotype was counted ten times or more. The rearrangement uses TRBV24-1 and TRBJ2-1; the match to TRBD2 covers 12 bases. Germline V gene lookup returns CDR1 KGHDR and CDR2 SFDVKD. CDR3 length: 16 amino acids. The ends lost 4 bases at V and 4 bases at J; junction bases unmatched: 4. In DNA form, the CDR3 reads TGTGCCACCAGTGACGAGACTAGCGGGAGATACAATGAGCAGTTCTTC. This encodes CATSDETSGRYNEQFF.

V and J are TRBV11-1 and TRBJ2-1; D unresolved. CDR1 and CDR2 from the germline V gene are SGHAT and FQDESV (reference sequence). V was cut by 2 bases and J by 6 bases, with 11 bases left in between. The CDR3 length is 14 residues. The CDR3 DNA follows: TGTGCCAGCAGCTTATATACGCGAGGCAATGAGCAGTTCTTC. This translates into CASSLYTRGNEQFF.

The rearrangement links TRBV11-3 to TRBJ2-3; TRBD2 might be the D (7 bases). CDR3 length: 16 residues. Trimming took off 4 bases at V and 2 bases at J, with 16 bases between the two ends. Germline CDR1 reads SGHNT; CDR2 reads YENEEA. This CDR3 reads CASSSSTGRVTDTQYF. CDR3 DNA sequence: TGTGCCAGCAGCTCAAGCACAGGGAGGGTCACAGATACGCAGTATTTT.

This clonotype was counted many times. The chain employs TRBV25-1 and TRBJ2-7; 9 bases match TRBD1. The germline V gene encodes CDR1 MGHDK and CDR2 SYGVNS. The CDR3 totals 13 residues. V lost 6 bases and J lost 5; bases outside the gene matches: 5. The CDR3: CASRDRDRDEQYF. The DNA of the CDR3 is TGTGCCAGCAGGGACCGGGACAGGGACGAGCAGTACTTC.

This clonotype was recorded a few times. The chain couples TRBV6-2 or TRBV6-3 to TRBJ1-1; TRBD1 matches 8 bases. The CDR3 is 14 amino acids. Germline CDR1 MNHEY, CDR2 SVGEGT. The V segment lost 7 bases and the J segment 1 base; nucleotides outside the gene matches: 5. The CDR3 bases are TGTGCCAGCACCCGTGGACAGGGGAACACTGAAGCTTTCTTT. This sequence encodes CASTRGQGNTEAFF.

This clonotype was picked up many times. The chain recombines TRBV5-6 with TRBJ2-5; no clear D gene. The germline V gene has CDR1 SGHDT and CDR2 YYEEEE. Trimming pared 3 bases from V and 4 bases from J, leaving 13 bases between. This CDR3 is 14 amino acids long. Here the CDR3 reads CASSSLGRRETQYF. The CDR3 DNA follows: TGTGCCAGCAGCTCGCTTGGAAGGCGAGAGACCCAGTACTTC.

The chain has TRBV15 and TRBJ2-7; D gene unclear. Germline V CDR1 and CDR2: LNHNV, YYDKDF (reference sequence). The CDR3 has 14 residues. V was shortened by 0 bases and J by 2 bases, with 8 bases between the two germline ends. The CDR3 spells CATSREVWAYEQYF. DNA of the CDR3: TGTGCCACCAGCAGAGAGGTCTGGGCCTACGAGCAGTACTTC.

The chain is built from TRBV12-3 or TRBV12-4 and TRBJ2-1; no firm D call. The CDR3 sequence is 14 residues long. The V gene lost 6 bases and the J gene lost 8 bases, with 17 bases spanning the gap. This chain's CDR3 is CASSPYDLNDEQFF. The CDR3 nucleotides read TGTGCCAGCAGCCCCTATGATCTTAACGATGAGCAGTTCTTC.

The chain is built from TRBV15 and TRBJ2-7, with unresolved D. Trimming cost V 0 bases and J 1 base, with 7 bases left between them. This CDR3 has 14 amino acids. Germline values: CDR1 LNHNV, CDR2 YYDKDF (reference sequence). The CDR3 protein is CATSREIGSYEQYF. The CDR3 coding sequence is TGTGCCACCAGCAGAGAGATAGGATCCTACGAGCAGTACTTC.

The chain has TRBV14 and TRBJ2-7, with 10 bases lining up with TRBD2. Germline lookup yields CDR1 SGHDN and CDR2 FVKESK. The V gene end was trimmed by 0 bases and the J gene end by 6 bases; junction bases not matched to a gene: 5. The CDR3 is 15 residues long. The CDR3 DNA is TGTGCCAGCAGCCAAGATGGGACTAGCGTACTCGAGCAGTACTTC. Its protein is CASSQDGTSVLEQYF.

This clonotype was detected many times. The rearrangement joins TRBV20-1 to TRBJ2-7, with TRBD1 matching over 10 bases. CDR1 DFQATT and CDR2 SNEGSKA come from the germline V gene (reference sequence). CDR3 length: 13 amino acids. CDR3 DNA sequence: TGCTCAGGAACCGGGACAGGGGTCTACGAGCAGTACTTC. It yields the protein CSGTGTGVYEQYF.

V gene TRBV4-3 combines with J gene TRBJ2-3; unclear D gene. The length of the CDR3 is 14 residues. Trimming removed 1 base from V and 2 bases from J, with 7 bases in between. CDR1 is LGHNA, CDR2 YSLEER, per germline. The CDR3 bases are TGCGCCAGCAGCCAAGGGCACGACACAGATACGCAGTATTTT. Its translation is CASSQGHDTDTQYF.

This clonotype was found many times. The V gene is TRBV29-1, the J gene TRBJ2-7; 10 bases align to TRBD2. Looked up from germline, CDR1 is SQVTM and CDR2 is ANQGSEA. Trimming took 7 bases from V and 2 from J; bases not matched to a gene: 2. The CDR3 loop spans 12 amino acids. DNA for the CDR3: TGCAGCGGGGGACTAGCGCCCTACGAGCAGTACTTC. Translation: CSGGLAPYEQYF.

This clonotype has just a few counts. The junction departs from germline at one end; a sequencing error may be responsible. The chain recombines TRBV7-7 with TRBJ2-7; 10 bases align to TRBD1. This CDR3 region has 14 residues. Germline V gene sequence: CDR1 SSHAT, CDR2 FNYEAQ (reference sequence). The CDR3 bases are TGTGCTAGCAGCTTAGGAGGGGACAGGGGCGAGCAGTACTTC. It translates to CASSLGGDRGEQYF.